The subject of this entry is one T cell receptor (beta chain). Its target is unknown. Specified treatment: around 19 received Ad26.COV2.S at low or high dose, single or two shots; about 5 received placebo; per-sample allocation not given. The samples were gathered on day 63 after the first injection of vaccine or placebo. In the vaccine, an Ad26 vector expressed the SARS-CoV-2 spike of the Wuhan strain. Measured with immunoSEQ multiplex PCR; TCRdb has only the in-frame clones, and not every one. This table holds about 400,000 clones, roughly 90% found once. This sample is drawn from a study of Ad26.COV2.S vaccination and SARS-CoV-2 variants. Findings of the study overall: Post-vaccination breadth of spike-specific CD8+ and CD4+ T cell responses was reportedly substantial.

In germline, CDR1 is MDHEN, CDR2 SYDVKM. The CDR3 totals 14 residues. J gave up 0 bases and V 7 bases, and 3 bases lay outside the gene matches. This specimen was peripheral blood, taken in a trial of Ad26.COV2.S vaccine versus placebo. This sequence was found in a person aged 18-60 years who received the Ad26.COV2.S COVID-19 vaccine or a placebo. The genes are TRBV28 and TRBJ1-3, with 7 bases aligning to TRBD1. DNA for the CDR3: TGTGCCAGCATTAGGGACAGCTCTGGAAACACCATATATTTT. Translation: CASIRDSSGNTIYF.